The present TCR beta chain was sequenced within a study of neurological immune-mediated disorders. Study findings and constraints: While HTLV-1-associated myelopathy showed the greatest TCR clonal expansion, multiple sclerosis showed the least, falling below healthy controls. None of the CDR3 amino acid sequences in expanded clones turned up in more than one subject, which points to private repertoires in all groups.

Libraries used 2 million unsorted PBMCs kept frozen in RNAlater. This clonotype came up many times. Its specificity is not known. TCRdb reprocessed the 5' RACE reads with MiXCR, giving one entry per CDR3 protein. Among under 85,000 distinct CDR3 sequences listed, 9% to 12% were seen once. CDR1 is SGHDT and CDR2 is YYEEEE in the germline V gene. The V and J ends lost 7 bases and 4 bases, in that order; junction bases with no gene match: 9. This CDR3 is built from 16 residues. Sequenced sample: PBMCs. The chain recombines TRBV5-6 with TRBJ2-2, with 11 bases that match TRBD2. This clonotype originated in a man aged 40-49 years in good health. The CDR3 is CASRGLAGGLTGELFF. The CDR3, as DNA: TGTGCCAGCCGCGGGCTAGCGGGAGGCCTCACCGGGGAGCTGTTTTTT.